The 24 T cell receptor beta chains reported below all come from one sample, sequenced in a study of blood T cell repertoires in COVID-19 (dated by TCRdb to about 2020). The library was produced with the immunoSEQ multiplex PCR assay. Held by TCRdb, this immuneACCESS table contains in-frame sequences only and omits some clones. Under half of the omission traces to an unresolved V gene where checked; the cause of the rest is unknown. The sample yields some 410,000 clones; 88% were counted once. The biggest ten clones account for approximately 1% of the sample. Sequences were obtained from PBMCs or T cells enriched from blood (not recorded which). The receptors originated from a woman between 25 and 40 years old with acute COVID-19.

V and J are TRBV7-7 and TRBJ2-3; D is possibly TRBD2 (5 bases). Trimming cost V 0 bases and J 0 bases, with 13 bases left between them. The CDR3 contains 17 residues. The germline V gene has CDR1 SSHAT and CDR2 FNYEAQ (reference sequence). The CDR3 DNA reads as TGTGCCAGCAGCTTAGCGTCTGGCGGGTTTAGCACAGATACGCAGTATTTT. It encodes CASSLASGGFSTDTQYF.

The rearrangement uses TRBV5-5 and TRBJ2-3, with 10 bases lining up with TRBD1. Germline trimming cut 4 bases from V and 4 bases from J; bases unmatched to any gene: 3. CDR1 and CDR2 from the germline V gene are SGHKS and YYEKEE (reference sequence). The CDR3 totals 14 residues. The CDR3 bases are TGTGCCAGCAGCCCGGACAGGGGGGCAGATACGCAGTATTTT. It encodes CASSPDRGADTQYF.

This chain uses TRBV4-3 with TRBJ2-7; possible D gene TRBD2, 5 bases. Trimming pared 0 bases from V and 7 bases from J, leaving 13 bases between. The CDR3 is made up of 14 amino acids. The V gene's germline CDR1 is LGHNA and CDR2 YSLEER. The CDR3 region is CASSQDPTRGEQYF. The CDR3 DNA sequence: TGCGCCAGCAGCCAAGACCCGACACGAGGGGAGCAGTACTTC.

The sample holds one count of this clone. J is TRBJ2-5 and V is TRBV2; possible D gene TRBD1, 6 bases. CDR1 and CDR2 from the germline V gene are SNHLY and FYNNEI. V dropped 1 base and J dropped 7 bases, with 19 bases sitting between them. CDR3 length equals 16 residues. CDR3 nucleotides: TGTGCCAGCAGTGAAGAACAGGGCAGTGCGGATCGGACCCAGTACTTC. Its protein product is CASSEEQGSADRTQYF.

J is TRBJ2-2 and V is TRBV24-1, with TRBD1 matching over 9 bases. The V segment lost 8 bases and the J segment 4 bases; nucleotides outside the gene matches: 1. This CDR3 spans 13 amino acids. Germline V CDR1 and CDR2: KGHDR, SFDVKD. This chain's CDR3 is CATKDRGTGELFF. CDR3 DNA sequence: TGTGCCACCAAGGACAGGGGCACCGGGGAGCTGTTTTTT.

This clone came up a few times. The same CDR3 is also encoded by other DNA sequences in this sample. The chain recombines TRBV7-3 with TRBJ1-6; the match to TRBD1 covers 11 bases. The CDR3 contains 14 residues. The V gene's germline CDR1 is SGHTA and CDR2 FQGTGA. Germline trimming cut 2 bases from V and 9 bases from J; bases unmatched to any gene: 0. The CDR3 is CASSLGTGGSPLHF. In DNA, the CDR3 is TGTGCCAGCAGCTTAGGGACAGGGGGTTCACCCCTCCACTTT.

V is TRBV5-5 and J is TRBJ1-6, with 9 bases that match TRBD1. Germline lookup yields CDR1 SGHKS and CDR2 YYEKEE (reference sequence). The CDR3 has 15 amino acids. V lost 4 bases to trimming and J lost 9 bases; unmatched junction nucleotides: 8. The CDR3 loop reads CASSVGTGGGSPLHF. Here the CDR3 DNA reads TGTGCCAGCAGCGTGGGTACAGGGGGCGGTTCACCCCTCCACTTT. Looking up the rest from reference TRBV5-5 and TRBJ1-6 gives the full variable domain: DAGVTQSPTHLIKTRGQQVTLRCSPISGHKSVSWYQQVLGQGPQFIFQYYEKEERGRGNFPDRFSARQFPNYSSELNVNALLLGDSALYLCASSVGTGGGSPLHFGNGTRLTVT.

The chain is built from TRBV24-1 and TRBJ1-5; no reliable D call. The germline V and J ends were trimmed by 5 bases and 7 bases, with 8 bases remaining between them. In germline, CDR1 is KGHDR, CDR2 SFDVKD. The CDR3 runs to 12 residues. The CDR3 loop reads CATSASGQPQHF. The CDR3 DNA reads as TGTGCCACCAGTGCTTCAGGCCAGCCCCAGCATTTT.

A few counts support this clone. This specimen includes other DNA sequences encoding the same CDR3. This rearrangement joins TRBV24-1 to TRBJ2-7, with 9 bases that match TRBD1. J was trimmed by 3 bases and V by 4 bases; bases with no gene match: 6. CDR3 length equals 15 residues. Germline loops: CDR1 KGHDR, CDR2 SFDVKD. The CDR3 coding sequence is TGTGCCACCAGTGACCCGGGACAGGGAAGCTACGAGCAGTACTTC. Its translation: CATSDPGQGSYEQYF.

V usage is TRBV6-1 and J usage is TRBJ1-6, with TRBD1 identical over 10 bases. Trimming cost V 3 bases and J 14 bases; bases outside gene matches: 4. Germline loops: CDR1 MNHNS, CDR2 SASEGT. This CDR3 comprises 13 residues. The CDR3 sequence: CASSERTGGSLHF. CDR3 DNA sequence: TGTGCCAGCAGTGAGAGGACAGGGGGGTCCCTCCACTTT.

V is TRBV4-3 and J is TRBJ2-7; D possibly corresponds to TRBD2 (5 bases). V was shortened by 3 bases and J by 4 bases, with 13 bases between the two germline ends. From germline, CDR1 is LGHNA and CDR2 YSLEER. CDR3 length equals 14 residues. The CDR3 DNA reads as TGCGCCAGCAGCCACACGACTACACCATACGAGCAGTACTTC. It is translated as CASSHTTTPYEQYF.

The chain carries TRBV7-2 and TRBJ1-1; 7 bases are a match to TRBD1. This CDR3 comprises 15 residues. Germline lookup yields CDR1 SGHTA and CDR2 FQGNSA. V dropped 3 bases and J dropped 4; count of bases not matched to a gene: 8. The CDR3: CASSFKGGTSTEAFF. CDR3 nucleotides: TGTGCCAGCAGCTTTAAAGGGGGCACCAGCACTGAAGCTTTCTTT.

CDR3 coding DNA: TGCGCCAGCAGCTTGGCCCCGGGACAGGGGGCAGGGGGTGAAAAACTGTTTTTT. Amino acid sequence: CASSLAPGQGAGGEKLFF. V is TRBV5-1 and J is TRBJ1-4; 12 bases are a match to TRBD1. CDR1 is SGHRS and CDR2 is YFSETQ in the germline V gene. V lost 0 bases and J lost 7; bases outside the gene matches: 10. This CDR3 has 18 residues.

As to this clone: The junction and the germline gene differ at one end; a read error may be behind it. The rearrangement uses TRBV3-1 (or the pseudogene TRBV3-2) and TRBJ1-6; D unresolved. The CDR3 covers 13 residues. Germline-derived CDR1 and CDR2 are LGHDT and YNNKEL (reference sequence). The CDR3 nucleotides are TGTGCCAGCAGCCACGGGGAGAATTCACCCCCCCACTTT. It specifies CASSHGENSPPHF.

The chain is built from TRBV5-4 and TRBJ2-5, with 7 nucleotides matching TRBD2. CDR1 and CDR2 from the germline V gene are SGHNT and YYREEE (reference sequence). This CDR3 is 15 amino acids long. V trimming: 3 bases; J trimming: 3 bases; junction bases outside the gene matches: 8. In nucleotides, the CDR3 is TGTGCCAGCAGCTGGGGGGGGAGGGAGGAAGAGACCCAGTACTTC. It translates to CASSWGGREEETQYF. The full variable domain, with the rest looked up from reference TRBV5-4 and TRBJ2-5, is ETGVTQSPTHLIKTRGQQVTLRCSSQSGHNTVSWYQQALGQGPQFIFQYYREEENGRGNFPPRFSGLQFPNYSSELNVNALELDDSALYLCASSWGGREEETQYFGPGTRLLVL.

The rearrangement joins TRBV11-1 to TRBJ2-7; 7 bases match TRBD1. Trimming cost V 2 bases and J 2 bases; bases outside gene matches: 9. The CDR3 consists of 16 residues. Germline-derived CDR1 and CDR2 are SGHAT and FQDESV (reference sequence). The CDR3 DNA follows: TGTGCCAGCAGCTTAAATTACAGGGGTCCGCCCTACGAGCAGTACTTC. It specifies CASSLNYRGPPYEQYF.

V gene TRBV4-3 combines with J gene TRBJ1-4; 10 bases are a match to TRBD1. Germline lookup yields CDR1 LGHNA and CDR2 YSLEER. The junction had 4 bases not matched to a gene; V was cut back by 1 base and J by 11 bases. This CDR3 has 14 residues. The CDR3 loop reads CASSQGQGAAKLFF. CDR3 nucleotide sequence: TGCGCCAGCAGCCAAGGACAGGGGGCTGCGAAACTGTTTTTT.

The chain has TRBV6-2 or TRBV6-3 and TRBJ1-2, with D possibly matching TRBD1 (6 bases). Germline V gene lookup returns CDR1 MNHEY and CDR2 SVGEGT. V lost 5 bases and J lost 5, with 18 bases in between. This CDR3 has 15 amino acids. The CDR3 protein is CASSKSPGTLYGYTF. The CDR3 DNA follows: TGTGCCAGCAGTAAATCCCCCGGGACACTTTATGGCTACACCTTC.

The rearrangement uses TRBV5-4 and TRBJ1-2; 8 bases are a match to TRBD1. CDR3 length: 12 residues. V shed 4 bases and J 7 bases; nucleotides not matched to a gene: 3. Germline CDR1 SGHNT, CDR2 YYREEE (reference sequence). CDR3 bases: TGTGCCAGCAGCATTACAGGGGGTGGCTACACCTTC. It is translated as CASSITGGGYTF.

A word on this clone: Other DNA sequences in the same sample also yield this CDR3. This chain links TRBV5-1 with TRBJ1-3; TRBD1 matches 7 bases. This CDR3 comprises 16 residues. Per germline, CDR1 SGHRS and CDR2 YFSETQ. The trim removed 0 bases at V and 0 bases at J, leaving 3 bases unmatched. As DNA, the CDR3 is TGCGCCAGCAGCTTGGGAGGGACAGCCTCTGGAAACACCATATATTTT. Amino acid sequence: CASSLGGTASGNTIYF.

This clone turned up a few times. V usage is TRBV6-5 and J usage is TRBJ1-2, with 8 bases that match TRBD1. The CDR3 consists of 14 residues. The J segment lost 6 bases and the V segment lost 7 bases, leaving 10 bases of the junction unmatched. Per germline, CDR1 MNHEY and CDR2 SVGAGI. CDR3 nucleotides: TGTGCCAGCAATGGACAGGGAAGAGGCCATGGCTACACCTTC. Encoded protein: CASNGQGRGHGYTF.

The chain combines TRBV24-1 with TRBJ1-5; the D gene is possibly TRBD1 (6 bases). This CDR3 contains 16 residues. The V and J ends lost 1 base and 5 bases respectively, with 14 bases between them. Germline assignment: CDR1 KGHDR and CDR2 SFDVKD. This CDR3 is CATSDLKGGEHQPQHF. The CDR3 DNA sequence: TGTGCCACCAGTGATTTAAAGGGGGGGGAACATCAGCCCCAGCATTTT.

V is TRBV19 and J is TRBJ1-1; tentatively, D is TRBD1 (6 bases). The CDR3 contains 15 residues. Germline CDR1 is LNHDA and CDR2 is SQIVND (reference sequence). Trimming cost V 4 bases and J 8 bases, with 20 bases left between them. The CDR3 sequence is CASSSRTAQRGEAFF. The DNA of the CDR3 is TGTGCCAGTAGTAGTAGGACAGCCCAGAGGGGAGAAGCTTTCTTT.

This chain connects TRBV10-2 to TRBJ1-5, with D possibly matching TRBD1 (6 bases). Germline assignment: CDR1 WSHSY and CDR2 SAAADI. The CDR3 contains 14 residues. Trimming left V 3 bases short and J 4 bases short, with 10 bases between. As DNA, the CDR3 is TGCGCCAGCAGTGAACGGGACACAAATCAGCCCCAGCATTTT. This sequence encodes CASSERDTNQPQHF.